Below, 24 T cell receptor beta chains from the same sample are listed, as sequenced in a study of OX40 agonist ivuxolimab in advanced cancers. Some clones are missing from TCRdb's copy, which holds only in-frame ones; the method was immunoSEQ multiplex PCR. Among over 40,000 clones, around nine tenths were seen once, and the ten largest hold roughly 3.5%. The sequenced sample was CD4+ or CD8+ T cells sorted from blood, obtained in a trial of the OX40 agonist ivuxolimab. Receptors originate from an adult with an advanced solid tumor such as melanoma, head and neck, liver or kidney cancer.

In DNA, the CDR3 is TGTGCCAGCAGCTTGGGGCAGAACCGCAATGAGCAGTTCTTC. Translation: CASSLGQNRNEQFF. The chain uses TRBV5-4 and TRBJ2-1; D is unresolved. The V gene's germline CDR1 is SGHNT and CDR2 YYREEE (reference sequence). The V and J ends lost 0 bases and 6 bases respectively, with 10 bases between them. This CDR3 spans 14 amino acids.

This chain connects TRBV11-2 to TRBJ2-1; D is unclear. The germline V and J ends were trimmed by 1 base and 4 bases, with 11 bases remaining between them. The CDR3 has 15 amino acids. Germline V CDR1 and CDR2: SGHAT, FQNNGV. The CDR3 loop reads CASSLGARPYNEQFF. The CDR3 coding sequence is TGTGCCAGCAGCTTAGGGGCAAGACCTTACAATGAGCAGTTCTTC.

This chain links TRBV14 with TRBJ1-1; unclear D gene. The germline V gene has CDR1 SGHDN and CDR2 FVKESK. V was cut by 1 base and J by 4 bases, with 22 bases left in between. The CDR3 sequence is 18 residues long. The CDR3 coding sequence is TGTGCCAGCAGCCAAGGGGGTCGAGGTAGACTCCGGGCCACTGAAGCTTTCTTT. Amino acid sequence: CASSQGGRGRLRATEAFF. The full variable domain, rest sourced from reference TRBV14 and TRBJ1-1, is EAGVTQFPSHSVIEKGQTVTLRCDPISGHDNLYWYRRVMGKEIKFLLHFVKESKQDESGMPNNRFLAERTGGTYSTLKVQPAELEDSGVYFCASSQGGRGRLRATEAFFGQGTRLTVV.

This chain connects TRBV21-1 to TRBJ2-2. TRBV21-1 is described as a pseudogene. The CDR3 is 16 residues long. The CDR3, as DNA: TGTGCCAGCAGCAAAAAGTGGGGTGATGCCACCGGGGAGCTGTTTTTT. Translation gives CASSKKWGDATGELFF.

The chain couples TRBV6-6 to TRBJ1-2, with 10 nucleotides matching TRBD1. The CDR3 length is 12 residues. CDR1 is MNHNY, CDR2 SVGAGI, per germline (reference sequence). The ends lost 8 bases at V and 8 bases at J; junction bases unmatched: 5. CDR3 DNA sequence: TGTGCCAGCGCGACAGGGGGCAAGGGCTACACCTTC. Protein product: CASATGGKGYTF.

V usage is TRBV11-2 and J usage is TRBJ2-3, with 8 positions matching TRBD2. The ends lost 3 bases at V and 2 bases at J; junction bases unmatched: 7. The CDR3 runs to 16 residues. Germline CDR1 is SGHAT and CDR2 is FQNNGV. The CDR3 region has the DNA TGTGCCAGCAGCTTCGGCGGGGGGCCGATCACAGATACGCAGTATTTT. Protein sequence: CASSFGGGPITDTQYF.

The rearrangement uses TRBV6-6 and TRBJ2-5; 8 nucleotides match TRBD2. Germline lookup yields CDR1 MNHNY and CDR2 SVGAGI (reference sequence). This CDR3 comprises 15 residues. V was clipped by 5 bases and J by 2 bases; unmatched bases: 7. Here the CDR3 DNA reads TGTGCCAGCAGTAGAGGTGGACTAGCACAAGAGACCCAGTACTTC. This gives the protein CASSRGGLAQETQYF.

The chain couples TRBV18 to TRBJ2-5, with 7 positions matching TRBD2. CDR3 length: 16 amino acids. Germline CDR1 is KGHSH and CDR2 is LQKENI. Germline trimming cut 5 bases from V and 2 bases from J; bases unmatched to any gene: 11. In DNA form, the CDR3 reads TGTGCCAGCTCAAGGCGGGGGAGCCCCATACAAGAGACCCAGTACTTC. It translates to CASSRRGSPIQETQYF.

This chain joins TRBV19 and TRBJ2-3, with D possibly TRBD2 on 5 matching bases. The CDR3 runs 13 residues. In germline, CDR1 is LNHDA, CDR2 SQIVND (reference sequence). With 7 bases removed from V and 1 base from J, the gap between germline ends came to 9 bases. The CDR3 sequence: CASKKGGTDTQYF. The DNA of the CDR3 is TGTGCCAGTAAAAAGGGAGGCACAGATACGCAGTATTTT.

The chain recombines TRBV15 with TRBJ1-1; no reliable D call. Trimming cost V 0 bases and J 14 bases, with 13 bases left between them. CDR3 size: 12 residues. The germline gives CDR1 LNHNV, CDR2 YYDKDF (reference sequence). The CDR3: CATSRDTDRTFF. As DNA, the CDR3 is TGTGCCACCAGCAGAGATACGGATCGAACCTTCTTT.

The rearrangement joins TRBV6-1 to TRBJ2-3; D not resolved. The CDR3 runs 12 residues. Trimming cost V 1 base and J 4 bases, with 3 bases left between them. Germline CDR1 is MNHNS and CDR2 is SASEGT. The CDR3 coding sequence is TGTGCCAGCAGTGAAGAGGCAGATACGCAGTATTTT. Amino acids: CASSEEADTQYF.

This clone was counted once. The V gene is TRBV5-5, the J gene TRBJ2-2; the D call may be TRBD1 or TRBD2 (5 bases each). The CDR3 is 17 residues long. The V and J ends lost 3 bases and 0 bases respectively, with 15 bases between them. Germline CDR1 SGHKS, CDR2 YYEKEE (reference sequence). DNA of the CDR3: TGTGCCAGCAGCTACGGCCTGGGACCCTCGAACACCGGGGAGCTGTTTTTT. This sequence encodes CASSYGLGPSNTGELFF.

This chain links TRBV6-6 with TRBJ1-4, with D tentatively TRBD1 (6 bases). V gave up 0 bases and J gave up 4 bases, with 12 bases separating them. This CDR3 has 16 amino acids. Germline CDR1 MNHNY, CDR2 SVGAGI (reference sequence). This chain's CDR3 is CASSYSVGAINEKLFF. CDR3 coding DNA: TGTGCCAGCAGTTACTCAGTGGGGGCCATTAATGAAAAACTGTTTTTT.

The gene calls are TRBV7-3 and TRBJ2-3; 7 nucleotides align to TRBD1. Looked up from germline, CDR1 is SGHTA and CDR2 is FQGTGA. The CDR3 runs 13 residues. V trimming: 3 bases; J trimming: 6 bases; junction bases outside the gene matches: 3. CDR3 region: CASSFQGDDTQYF. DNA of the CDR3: TGTGCCAGCAGCTTCCAGGGGGACGATACGCAGTATTTT.

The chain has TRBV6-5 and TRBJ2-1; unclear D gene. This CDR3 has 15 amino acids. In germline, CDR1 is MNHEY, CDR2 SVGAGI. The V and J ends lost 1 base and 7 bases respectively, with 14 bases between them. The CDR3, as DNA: TGTGCCAGCAGTTACTTGCCGAGTAGGATAAATGAGCAGTTCTTC. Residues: CASSYLPSRINEQFF.

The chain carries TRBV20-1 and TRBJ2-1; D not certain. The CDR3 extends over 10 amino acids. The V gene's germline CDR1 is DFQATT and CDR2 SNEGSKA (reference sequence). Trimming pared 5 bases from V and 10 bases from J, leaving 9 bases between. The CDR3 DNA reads TGCAGTGCTGGGATGGGGGAGCAGTTCTTC. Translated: CSAGMGEQFF.

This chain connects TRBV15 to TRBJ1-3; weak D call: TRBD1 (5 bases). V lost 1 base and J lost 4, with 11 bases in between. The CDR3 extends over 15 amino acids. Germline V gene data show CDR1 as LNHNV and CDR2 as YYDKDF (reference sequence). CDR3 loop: CATSRGGLVGNTIYF. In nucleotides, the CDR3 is TGTGCCACCAGCAGAGGGGGCCTCGTCGGAAACACCATATATTTT.

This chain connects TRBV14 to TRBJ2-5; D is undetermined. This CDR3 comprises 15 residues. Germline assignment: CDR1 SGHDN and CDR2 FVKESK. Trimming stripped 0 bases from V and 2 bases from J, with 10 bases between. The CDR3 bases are TGTGCCAGCAGCCAAGATCTTACCCGACAAGAGACCCAGTACTTC. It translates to CASSQDLTRQETQYF.

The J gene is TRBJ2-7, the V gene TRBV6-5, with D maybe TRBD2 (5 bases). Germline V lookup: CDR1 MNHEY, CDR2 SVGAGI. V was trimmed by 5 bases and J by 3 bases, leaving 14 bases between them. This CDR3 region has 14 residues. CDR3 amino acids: CASSNPTGNYEQYF. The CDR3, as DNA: TGTGCCAGCAGTAACCCCACGGGGAACTACGAGCAGTACTTC.

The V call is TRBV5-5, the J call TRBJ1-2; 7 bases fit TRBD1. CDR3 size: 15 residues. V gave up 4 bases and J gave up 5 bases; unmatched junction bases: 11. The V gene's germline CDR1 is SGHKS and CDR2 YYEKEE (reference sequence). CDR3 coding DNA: TGTGCCAGCAGCCGCGAGGGGGCCGGTAGTTATGGCTACACCTTC. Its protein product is CASSREGAGSYGYTF.

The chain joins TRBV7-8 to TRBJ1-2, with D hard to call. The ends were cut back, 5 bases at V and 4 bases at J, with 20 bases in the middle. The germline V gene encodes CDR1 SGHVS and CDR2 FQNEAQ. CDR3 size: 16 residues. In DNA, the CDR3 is TGTGCCAGCAGCCAAATTACCCCGGACTCTTTCTATGGCTACACCTTC. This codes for CASSQITPDSFYGYTF. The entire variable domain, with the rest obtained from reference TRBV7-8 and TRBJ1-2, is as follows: GAGVSQSPRYKVAKRGQDVALRCDPISGHVSLFWYQQALGQGPEFLTYFQNEAQLDKSGLPSDRFFAERPEGSVSTLKIQRTQQEDSAVYLCASSQITPDSFYGYTFGSGTRLTVV.

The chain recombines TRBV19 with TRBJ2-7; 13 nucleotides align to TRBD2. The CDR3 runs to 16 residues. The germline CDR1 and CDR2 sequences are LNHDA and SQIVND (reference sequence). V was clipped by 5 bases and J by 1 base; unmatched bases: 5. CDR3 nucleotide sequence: TGTGCCAGTAGTGCAAGACTAGCGGGGGGTTCCTACGAGCAGTACTTC. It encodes CASSARLAGGSYEQYF. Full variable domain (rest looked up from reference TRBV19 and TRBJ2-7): DGGITQSPKYLFRKEGQNVTLSCEQNLNHDAMYWYRQDPGQGLRLIYYSQIVNDFQKGDIAEGYSVSREKKESFPLTVTSAQKNPTAFYLCASSARLAGGSYEQYFGPGTRLTVT.

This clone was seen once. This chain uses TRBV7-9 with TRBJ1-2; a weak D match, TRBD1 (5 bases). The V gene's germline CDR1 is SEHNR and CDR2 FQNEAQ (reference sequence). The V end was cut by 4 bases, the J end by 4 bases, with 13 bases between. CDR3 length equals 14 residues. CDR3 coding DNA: TGTGCCAGCAGCTCCGACCAAAGGGGCTATGGCTACACCTTC. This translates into CASSSDQRGYGYTF.

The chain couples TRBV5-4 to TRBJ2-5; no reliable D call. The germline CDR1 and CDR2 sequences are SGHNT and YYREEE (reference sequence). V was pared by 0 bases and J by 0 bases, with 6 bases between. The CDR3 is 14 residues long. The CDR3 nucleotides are TGTGCCAGCAGCTTGGGGTCGTACCAAGAGACCCAGTACTTC. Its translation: CASSLGSYQETQYF.